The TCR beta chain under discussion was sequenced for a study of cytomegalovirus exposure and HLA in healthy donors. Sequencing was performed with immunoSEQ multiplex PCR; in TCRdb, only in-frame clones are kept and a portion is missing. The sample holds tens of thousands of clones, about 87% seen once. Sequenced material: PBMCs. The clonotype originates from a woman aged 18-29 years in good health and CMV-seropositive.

The CDR3 reads CASSYGQATYNEQFF. CDR3 coding DNA: TGTGCCAGCAGTTACGGGCAGGCCACCTACAATGAGCAGTTCTTC. This chain uses TRBV6-5 with TRBJ2-1; D unresolved. This CDR3 is built from 15 residues. The V gene's germline CDR1 is MNHEY and CDR2 SVGAGI. Trimming pared 2 bases from V and 2 bases from J, leaving 10 bases between.